These 19 T cell receptor beta chains were sequenced from one sample in a study of radiotherapy plus CTLA-4 blockade in lung cancer. The repertoire was sequenced with immunoSEQ multiplex PCR; TCRdb's copy has only in-frame clones and lacks some. Of some 40,000 clones in the sample, just under 80% are singletons; the top ten hold 20% to 30%. The sample here was peripheral blood, taken from a patient treated with radiotherapy plus ipilimumab. The origin of the receptors is a human donor with non-small cell lung cancer that progressed on radiotherapy plus ipilimumab.

This chain joins TRBV25-1 and TRBJ1-1, with a possible D match to TRBD1 (5 bases). CDR1 is MGHDK, CDR2 SYGVNS, per germline. Trimming took off 8 bases at V and 0 bases at J, with 10 bases between the two ends. There are 13 residues in the CDR3. CDR3 residues: CASVGVMNTEAFF. CDR3 nucleotide sequence: TGTGCCAGCGTAGGGGTTATGAACACTGAAGCTTTCTTT.

The chain combines TRBV18 with TRBJ2-5; D unresolved. Germline-derived CDR1 and CDR2 are KGHSH and LQKENI. This CDR3 has 14 amino acids. The V end lost 2 bases, the J end lost 3 bases, and 10 bases lay between the germline ends. CDR3 protein: CASSPDSGEETQYF. CDR3 coding DNA: TGTGCCAGCTCACCAGATTCCGGAGAAGAGACCCAGTACTTC.

V is TRBV6-6 and J is TRBJ2-2; 7 bases are a match to TRBD2. This CDR3 has 15 residues. Germline assignment: CDR1 MNHNY and CDR2 SVGAGI (reference sequence). V lost 6 bases, J lost 5 bases, and 9 bases stayed unmatched. For the CDR3, the DNA is TGTGCCAGCAGCCCCCGCGGGGGAGGGACCGGGGAGCTGTTTTTT. Amino acids: CASSPRGGGTGELFF.

The V call is TRBV2, the J call TRBJ2-1; D gene uncertain. The CDR3 extends over 13 amino acids. CDR1 is SNHLY and CDR2 is FYNNEI in the germline V gene. V lost 5 bases and J 8 bases, leaving 13 bases between the germline ends. This CDR3 reads CASSFALTDEQFF. The CDR3 bases are TGTGCCAGCAGTTTTGCCCTTACAGATGAGCAGTTCTTC. Together with reference TRBV2 and TRBJ2-1, the CDR3 gives the full variable domain: EPEVTQTPSHQVTQMGQEVILRCVPISNHLYFYWYRQILGQKVEFLVSFYNNEISEKSEIFDDQFSVERPDGSNFTLKIRSTKLEDSAMYFCASSFALTDEQFFGPGTRLTVL.

This clone was seen a single time. The genes are TRBV5-1 and TRBJ1-1, with D perhaps TRBD1 (5 bases). This CDR3 has 16 amino acids. Germline CDR1 and CDR2: SGHRS and YFSETQ. V was trimmed by 5 bases and J by 2 bases, leaving 19 bases between them. This CDR3 is CASRSVKDTENTEAFF. CDR3 nucleotides: TGCGCCAGCAGAAGTGTAAAGGACACTGAAAACACTGAAGCTTTCTTT.

In this sample, this clone turned up a few times. The genes are TRBV4-3 and TRBJ1-3, with D uncertain. The V gene lost 0 bases and the J gene lost 2 bases, with 11 bases spanning the gap. In germline, CDR1 is LGHNA, CDR2 YSLEER. The CDR3 contains 16 residues. CDR3 nucleotides: TGCGCCAGCAGCCAAGACAACAGTGAGACTGGAAACACCATATATTTT. Encoded protein: CASSQDNSETGNTIYF.

CDR3 loop: CASSVTGTTSTDTQYF. The CDR3 nucleotides read TGCGCCAGCAGCGTAACCGGGACTACTAGCACAGATACGCAGTATTTT. The chain joins TRBV4-1 to TRBJ2-3; 7 positions match TRBD2. The germline gives CDR1 MGHRA, CDR2 YSYEKL. The CDR3 covers 16 residues. V trimming: 5 bases; J trimming: 0 bases; junction bases outside the gene matches: 8.

The table lists this clone with a count of one. The J gene is TRBJ1-1, the V gene TRBV19, with 10 nucleotides matching TRBD1. From germline, CDR1 is LNHDA and CDR2 SQIVND (reference sequence). CDR3 length equals 15 residues. Trimming took 5 bases from V and 3 from J; bases not matched to a gene: 6. CDR3 sequence: CASSEWDRGYTEAFF. Here the CDR3 DNA reads TGTGCCAGTAGTGAATGGGACAGGGGTTACACTGAAGCTTTCTTT.

The chain has TRBV10-2 and TRBJ1-3; 11 nucleotides line up with TRBD1. V dropped 7 bases and J dropped 6; count of bases not matched to a gene: 2. CDR1 and CDR2 from the germline V gene are WSHSY and SAAADI. The CDR3 totals 13 residues. CDR3 amino acids: CASIGQGANTIYF. In DNA, the CDR3 is TGCGCCAGCATCGGACAGGGGGCAAACACCATATATTTT.

This clone appeared a few times. The chain couples TRBV1 to TRBJ2-7; the table assigns TRBD2, which was not confirmed against the DNA. TRBV1 is an annotated pseudogene. The CDR3 is made up of 13 amino acids. The CDR3 region is CTSSHPKTYEQYF. DNA of the CDR3: TGCACCAGCAGCCATCCTAAAACCTACGAGCAGTACTTC.

The chain recombines TRBV9 with TRBJ2-2; 12 bases match TRBD1. Per the germline V gene, CDR1 is SGDLS and CDR2 is YYNGEE. CDR3 size: 15 residues. Germline trimming cut 3 bases from V and 6 bases from J; bases unmatched to any gene: 3. The CDR3 sequence: CASSAGQGAPGELFF. The CDR3 DNA reads TGTGCCAGCAGCGCGGGACAGGGGGCCCCCGGGGAGCTGTTTTTT. Drawing the rest from reference TRBV9 and TRBJ2-2, the complete variable domain is DSGVTQTPKHLITATGQRVTLRCSPRSGDLSVYWYQQSLDQGLQFLIQYYNGEERAKGNILERFSAQQFPDLHSELNLSSLELGDSALYFCASSAGQGAPGELFFGEGSRLTVL.

This chain joins TRBV7-8 and TRBJ2-7; 7 bases map to TRBD1. The CDR3 has 14 amino acids. After removal of 6 bases from V and 1 base from J, the junction contained 6 bases not matched to a gene. Per germline, CDR1 SGHVS and CDR2 FQNEAQ. The CDR3 is CASSSGTVSYEQYF. The CDR3 nucleotides are TGTGCCAGCAGTTCCGGGACAGTATCCTACGAGCAGTACTTC.

The table lists this clone with a few counts. The gene calls are TRBV19 and TRBJ1-1; perhaps TRBD1 as D (5 bases). Germline V gene data show CDR1 as LNHDA and CDR2 as SQIVND (reference sequence). The V end lost 7 bases, the J end lost 4 bases, and 10 bases lay between the germline ends. This CDR3 region has 12 residues. The CDR3 region is CASTAGLTEAFF. The CDR3 DNA sequence: TGTGCCAGTACCGCAGGGCTCACTGAAGCTTTCTTT. The full variable domain, rest sourced from reference TRBV19 and TRBJ1-1, is DGGITQSPKYLFRKEGQNVTLSCEQNLNHDAMYWYRQDPGQGLRLIYYSQIVNDFQKGDIAEGYSVSREKKESFPLTVTSAQKNPTAFYLCASTAGLTEAFFGQGTRLTVV.

The chain recombines TRBV20-1 with TRBJ1-2; D is undetermined. Trimming removed 6 bases from V and 6 bases from J, with 8 bases in between. Looked up from germline, CDR1 is DFQATT and CDR2 is SNEGSKA (reference sequence). The CDR3 runs 10 residues. This CDR3 is CSAKGDGYTF. Written as DNA, the CDR3 is TGCAGTGCCAAGGGAGATGGCTACACCTTC.

This clone has a handful of counts. The rearrangement uses TRBV5-1 and TRBJ2-7; a possible D gene is TRBD2 (6 bases). V lost 4 bases to trimming and J lost 7 bases, with 15 bases between them. Germline V lookup: CDR1 SGHRS, CDR2 YFSETQ. This CDR3 comprises 13 residues. Here the CDR3 reads CASSLFSGREQYF. In DNA form, the CDR3 reads TGCGCCAGCAGCCTGTTTAGCGGACGAGAGCAGTACTTC.

The chain is built from TRBV27 and TRBJ1-1; D not resolved. Germline V gene lookup returns CDR1 MNHEY and CDR2 SMNVEV (reference sequence). V lost 5 bases and J 5 bases, leaving 21 bases between the germline ends. The length of the CDR3 is 16 residues. In DNA, the CDR3 is TGTGCCAGCAGTCCCCTATGGTCATCGGGGTGGACTGAAGCTTTCTTT. This encodes CASSPLWSSGWTEAFF.

This clone was observed a few times. The V and J genes are TRBV10-2 and TRBJ1-2; D is possibly TRBD1 (5 bases). With 2 bases removed from V and 6 bases from J, the gap between germline ends came to 10 bases. Germline CDR1 is WSHSY and CDR2 is SAAADI. The CDR3 spans 13 residues. The CDR3 DNA reads as TGCGCCAGCAGTGAGGACTGGGGCGATGGCTACACCTTC. Amino acid sequence: CASSEDWGDGYTF.

The chain has TRBV6-1 and TRBJ1-1; 9 nucleotides align to TRBD1. The ends lost 2 bases at V and 0 bases at J; junction bases unmatched: 7. The V gene's germline CDR1 is MNHNS and CDR2 SASEGT. CDR3 size: 17 residues. The CDR3 protein is CASSEPGQGFVNTEAFF. In DNA form, the CDR3 reads TGTGCCAGCAGTGAACCGGGACAGGGATTTGTGAACACTGAAGCTTTCTTT.

This rearrangement joins TRBV9 to TRBJ1-1; 10 bases are shared with TRBD1. V shed 4 bases, J shed 5 bases, and the junction held 5 bases outside the gene matches. The CDR3 extends over 14 amino acids. CDR1 and CDR2 from the germline V gene are SGDLS and YYNGEE. The CDR3 coding sequence is TGTGCCAGCAGCTGGGGACAGGGGAATACTGAAGCTTTCTTT. Translating it yields CASSWGQGNTEAFF. Filled out from reference TRBV9 and TRBJ1-1, the complete variable domain reads DSGVTQTPKHLITATGQRVTLRCSPRSGDLSVYWYQQSLDQGLQFLIQYYNGEERAKGNILERFSAQQFPDLHSELNLSSLELGDSALYFCASSWGQGNTEAFFGQGTRLTVV.